The 28 T cell receptor beta chains presented below share a single source sample, sequenced in a study of type 1 regulatory T cells. The antigens for these receptors are not known. TCRdb reprocessed the reads with MiXCR, giving one entry per CDR3 protein. The sample shows 60,000 to 80,000 distinct CDR3 sequences, nearly 65% of them seen only once. Sequencing used cultured T cells, either the whole culture or a sorted T cell fraction (not recorded which). Subset here: Tr1-enriched cell product generated in vitro against host alloantigens. The receptors derive from a human donor in good health.

The CDR3: CSAGNSGGAYEQYF. CDR3 DNA: TGCAGTGCTGGAAATAGCGGGGGAGCCTACGAGCAGTACTTC. The chain links TRBV20-1 to TRBJ2-7; 9 bases fit TRBD2. J lost 2 bases, V lost 5 bases, and 7 bases had no gene match. The length of the CDR3 is 14 residues. Germline CDR1 reads DFQATT; CDR2 reads SNEGSKA (reference sequence).

The chain recombines TRBV10-3 with TRBJ2-7; 8 nucleotides match TRBD2. This CDR3 contains 15 residues. With V trimmed by 0 bases and J by 4 bases, 5 bases remained unmatched. Germline-derived CDR1 and CDR2 are ENHRY and SYGVKD. The CDR3 DNA is TGTGCCATCAGTGAGTCCTTCAGCGGGGGTTACGAGCAGTACTTC. Protein product: CAISESFSGGYEQYF.

This rearrangement joins TRBV4-2 to TRBJ2-1; TRBD2 aligns across 9 bases. The J segment lost 8 bases and the V segment lost 0 bases, leaving 11 bases of the junction unmatched. The CDR3 consists of 17 residues. The germline V gene has CDR1 LGHNA and CDR2 YNFKEQ. The CDR3 region is CASSQDQGSGSFYEQFF. Written as DNA, the CDR3 is TGTGCCAGCAGCCAAGATCAAGGTAGCGGGAGTTTCTATGAGCAGTTCTTC.

The rearrangement joins TRBV28 to TRBJ1-1, with D possibly TRBD1 on 5 matching bases. Germline V lookup: CDR1 MDHEN, CDR2 SYDVKM. There are 14 residues in the CDR3. The germline V and J ends were trimmed by 1 base and 4 bases, with 10 bases remaining between them. The CDR3 protein is CASSLLSQGTEAFF. In DNA form, the CDR3 reads TGTGCCAGCAGTTTATTGAGTCAGGGCACTGAAGCTTTCTTT.

V is TRBV4-2 and J is TRBJ2-1; D may be TRBD2 (5 bases). V was pared by 0 bases and J by 4 bases, with 16 bases between. The CDR3 has 17 residues. CDR1 and CDR2 from the germline V gene are LGHNA and YNFKEQ. The CDR3 region is CASSQDRRDSMYNEQFF. CDR3 DNA: TGTGCCAGCAGCCAAGATAGACGGGATAGTATGTACAATGAGCAGTTCTTC.

J is TRBJ2-1 and V is TRBV2; 9 bases map to TRBD2. V lost 3 bases to trimming and J lost 5 bases; unmatched junction nucleotides: 8. Germline values: CDR1 SNHLY, CDR2 FYNNEI. The CDR3 runs 16 residues. CDR3 nucleotide sequence: TGTGCCAGCAGTGAGCTAGCGGGACGGGTTGACAATGAGCAGTTCTTC. Translated: CASSELAGRVDNEQFF. The full variable domain, in which reference TRBV2 and TRBJ2-1 provide the parts outside the CDR3, is EPEVTQTPSHQVTQMGQEVILRCVPISNHLYFYWYRQILGQKVEFLVSFYNNEISEKSEIFDDQFSVERPDGSNFTLKIRSTKLEDSAMYFCASSELAGRVDNEQFFGPGTRLTVL.

This clonotype has only a few counts. The CDR3 is CASSPDYNEQFF. In nucleotides, the CDR3 is TGTGCCAGCAGTCCGGACTACAATGAGCAGTTCTTC. The genes are TRBV6-6 and TRBJ2-1; D is ambiguous. CDR3 size: 12 residues. V was shortened by 5 bases and J by 3 bases, with 5 bases between the two germline ends. CDR1 and CDR2 from the germline V gene are MNHNY and SVGAGI (reference sequence).

This clonotype showed up just a few times. The chain is built from TRBV3-1 and TRBJ1-2; TRBD1 aligns across 9 bases. The CDR3 is 14 amino acids. V was clipped by 6 bases and J by 2 bases; unmatched bases: 4. Germline CDR1 reads LGHDT; CDR2 reads YNNKEL (reference sequence). CDR3 sequence reads: CASRLGTGNYGYTF. Here the CDR3 DNA reads TGTGCCAGCAGACTGGGGACAGGGAACTATGGCTACACCTTC.

The chain uses TRBV12-3 or TRBV12-4 and TRBJ1-2, with 8 bases fitting TRBD1. V lost 6 bases to trimming and J lost 8 bases; unmatched junction nucleotides: 8. The CDR3 has 13 amino acids. CDR3 sequence (DNA): TGTGCCAGCAGCCTTGGACAGGGACGCGGCTACACCTTC. Its translation is CASSLGQGRGYTF.

The rearrangement uses TRBV18 and TRBJ2-1; D may correspond to TRBD1 or TRBD2 (5 bases each). The CDR3 is 15 residues long. V shed 2 bases and J shed 9 bases, with 17 bases lying between them. CDR1 and CDR2 (germline): KGHSH, LQKENI. The DNA for the CDR3 is TGTGCCAGCTCACCATCAGGTGGGATTGGGGGTGAGCAGTTCTTC. This encodes CASSPSGGIGGEQFF.

This clonotype showed up just a few times. The chain links TRBV25-1 to TRBJ2-1, with D perhaps matching TRBD2 (6 bases). Trimming removed 5 bases at V and 4 bases at J, with 9 bases between. CDR3 length equals 13 residues. CDR1 is MGHDK and CDR2 is SYGVNS in the germline V gene. The chain's CDR3 is CASSLGGYNEQFF. In DNA, the CDR3 is TGTGCCAGCAGTCTGGGGGGTTACAATGAGCAGTTCTTC. The whole variable domain, remainder taken from reference TRBV25-1 and TRBJ2-1, is EADIYQTPRYLVIGTGKKITLECSQTMGHDKMYWYQQDPGMELHLIHYSYGVNSTEKGDLSSESTVSRIRTEHFPLTLESARPSHTSQYLCASSLGGYNEQFFGPGTRLTVL.

CDR3 sequence reads: CASSIEGSTDTQYF. CDR3 coding DNA: TGTGCCAGTAGTATAGAAGGATCCACAGATACGCAGTATTTT. The rearrangement links TRBV19 to TRBJ2-3; D is unresolved. V dropped 0 bases and J dropped 2 bases, with 6 bases sitting between them. The germline V gene encodes CDR1 LNHDA and CDR2 SQIVND (reference sequence). CDR3 size: 14 residues.

This rearrangement joins TRBV6-2 or TRBV6-3 to TRBJ1-1; D unclear. V was pared by 0 bases and J by 7 bases, with 18 bases between. Germline values: CDR1 MNHEY, CDR2 SVGEGT. This CDR3 comprises 16 residues. The CDR3 reads CASSYSNARQPDEAFF. CDR3 sequence (DNA): TGTGCCAGCAGTTACTCGAACGCGCGGCAACCCGATGAAGCTTTCTTT.

The J gene is TRBJ2-1, the V gene TRBV7-3; 10 bases match TRBD1. V lost 1 base to trimming and J lost 10 bases; unmatched junction nucleotides: 7. The CDR3 is 15 amino acids. Germline V CDR1 and CDR2: SGHTA, FQGTGA. The CDR3 reads CASSLMGQGQSEQFF. CDR3 sequence (DNA): TGTGCCAGCAGCTTAATGGGACAGGGGCAATCGGAGCAGTTCTTC. Variable domain in full (rest from reference TRBV7-3 and TRBJ2-1): GAGVSQTPSNKVTEKGKYVELRCDPISGHTALYWYRQSLGQGPEFLIYFQGTGAADDSGLPNDRFFAVRPEGSVSTLKIQRTERGDSAVYLCASSLMGQGQSEQFFGPGTRLTVL.

The chain couples TRBV20-1 to TRBJ2-5, with 9 bases that match TRBD1. Germline CDR1 and CDR2: DFQATT and SNEGSKA (reference sequence). CDR3 length: 15 residues. J lost 1 base, V lost 5 bases, and 8 bases had no gene match. The CDR3 DNA reads as TGCAGTGCTTACCACCTGGGACAGGGCCAAGAGACCCAGTACTTC. Encoded protein: CSAYHLGQGQETQYF.

The chain has TRBV20-1 and TRBJ2-5; D is unresolved. Germline V gene lookup returns CDR1 DFQATT and CDR2 SNEGSKA (reference sequence). This CDR3 spans 12 amino acids. Between the trimmed V and J ends, which lost 0 bases and 5 bases, there was a span of 7 bases. CDR3 region: CSARDPSETQYF. CDR3 nucleotides: TGCAGTGCTAGAGATCCGAGCGAGACCCAGTACTTC.

The genes are TRBV7-2 and TRBJ2-3; unclear D gene. Trimming stripped 3 bases from V and 4 bases from J, with 8 bases between. Germline V gives CDR1 SGHTA, CDR2 FQGNSA. There are 13 residues in the CDR3. The CDR3 is CASSFKVADTQYF. The CDR3 DNA is TGTGCCAGCAGCTTTAAGGTGGCAGATACGCAGTATTTT. The full variable domain, rest sourced from reference TRBV7-2 and TRBJ2-3, is GAGVSQSPSNKVTEKGKDVELRCDPISGHTALYWYRQSLGQGLEFLIYFQGNSAPDKSGLPSDRFSAERTGGSVSTLTIQRTQQEDSAVYLCASSFKVADTQYFGPGTRLTVL.

In the case of this clonotype: A read error may produce the germline difference seen at one junction end. The rearrangement joins TRBV30 to TRBJ1-1; tentatively, D is TRBD1 (5 bases). The CDR3 totals 12 residues. Germline V gene data show CDR1 as GTSNPN and CDR2 as SVGIG (reference sequence). In DNA, the CDR3 is TGTGCCGGGGGACTGAAGAACACTGGAGCTTTCTTT. Translation gives CAGGLKNTGAFF.

The rearrangement links TRBV12-3 or TRBV12-4 to TRBJ1-2; D ambiguous. V lost 6 bases and J lost 5, with 10 bases in between. The CDR3 has 12 amino acids. For the CDR3, the DNA is TGTGCCAGCAGCCAACCCCCGTATGGCTACACCTTC. This gives the protein CASSQPPYGYTF.

This chain joins TRBV9 and TRBJ2-1; weak D call: TRBD2 (5 bases). This CDR3 region has 15 residues. The V end lost 3 bases, the J end lost 2 bases, and 12 bases lay between the germline ends. Germline V lookup: CDR1 SGDLS, CDR2 YYNGEE. CDR3 bases: TGTGCCAGCAGCGACGATGCGGGCCCCTACAATGAGCAGTTCTTC. It translates to CASSDDAGPYNEQFF.

This clonotype was detected a few times. This chain links TRBV7-2 with TRBJ2-3, with D unresolved. Germline assignment: CDR1 SGHTA and CDR2 FQGNSA. The V end was cut by 3 bases, the J end by 4 bases, with 8 bases between. This CDR3 region has 13 residues. The CDR3 loop is CASSFNLADTQYF. CDR3 in DNA: TGTGCCAGCAGCTTCAACCTGGCAGATACGCAGTATTTT.

This chain joins TRBV18 and TRBJ2-5; possible D gene TRBD1, 5 bases. Between the trimmed V and J ends, which lost 3 bases and 5 bases, there was a span of 16 bases. The V gene's germline CDR1 is KGHSH and CDR2 LQKENI. The CDR3 runs 15 residues. CDR3 DNA sequence: TGTGCCAGCTCACCCCGACAGAGAACGTCGGAGACCCAGTACTTC. This gives the protein CASSPRQRTSETQYF.

The chain couples TRBV10-2 to TRBJ1-2; D not resolved. V lost 3 bases and J lost 1, with 9 bases in between. The CDR3 covers 14 residues. Per germline, CDR1 WSHSY and CDR2 SAAADI. This CDR3 is CASSEQSINYGYTF. The CDR3 DNA sequence: TGCGCCAGCAGTGAACAGAGCATTAACTATGGCTACACCTTC.

This clonotype was seen a few times. The chain links TRBV7-9 to TRBJ1-1; 7 bases align to TRBD1. V lost 4 bases to trimming and J lost 0 bases; unmatched junction nucleotides: 2. The CDR3 runs 14 residues. The germline gives CDR1 SEHNR, CDR2 FQNEAQ (reference sequence). The CDR3 DNA is TGTGCCAGCAGCTCGCAGGGGGTGAACACTGAAGCTTTCTTT. Encoded protein: CASSSQGVNTEAFF.

The V gene is TRBV27, the J gene TRBJ2-7; a weak D match, TRBD2 (7 bases). With 4 bases removed from V and 8 bases from J, the gap between germline ends came to 15 bases. Germline CDR1 MNHEY, CDR2 SMNVEV (reference sequence). There are 13 residues in the CDR3. CDR3 coding DNA: TGTGCCAGCAGTTCCCTTCCGGGGGGCAAGCAGTACTTC. The encoded protein is CASSSLPGGKQYF.

The chain uses TRBV7-6 and TRBJ1-5; D perhaps matches TRBD1 (5 bases). The germline V gene encodes CDR1 SGHVS and CDR2 FNYEAQ. This CDR3 has 17 residues. Deletions cut 8 bases from V and 2 bases from J, with 22 bases between. CDR3 sequence (DNA): TGTGCCAGCCTGGGCAGGGAAAGGGAGATCGGCAATCAGCCCCAGCATTTT. As protein: CASLGREREIGNQPQHF.

About this clonotype itself: This could be a read error, since a much larger clone is one nucleotide away. The chain carries TRBV19 and TRBJ2-4; the match to TRBD2 covers 9 bases. This CDR3 has 14 residues. CDR1 is LNHDA and CDR2 is SQIVND in the germline V gene (reference sequence). CDR3 region: CVSRIGGRANIQYF. CDR3 in DNA: TGTGTCAGTAGAATAGGCGGGAGGGCCAACATTCAGTACTTC.

This clonotype has just a few counts. The CDR3 here is CASSPGLASFF. The CDR3 DNA is TGTGCCAGCAGTCCCGGACTAGCCTCGTTCTTC. The genes are TRBV12-3 or TRBV12-4 and TRBJ2-1, with 8 bases fitting TRBD2. The CDR3 has 11 residues. Trimming took 5 bases from V and 15 from J; bases not matched to a gene: 6.